This TCR beta chain came from a study of CD8 T cells in ankylosing spondylitis. Study results and caveats: The clones that were linked to disease were reported to be significantly enriched in matched synovial fluid samples from ankylosing spondylitis patients.

This clonotype was seen a few times. What it binds is not known. TCRdb recomputed calls from the 5' RACE reads with MiXCR, one row per CDR3 protein. The data hold a few hundred thousand distinct CDR3 sequences, with 15% to 20% observed a single time. From germline, CDR1 is LGHNA and CDR2 YNFKEQ. V was pared by 0 bases and J by 9 bases, with 15 bases between. The CDR3 has 16 residues. Sample: blood, either unsorted or a sorted T cell fraction (not recorded which). The TCR comes from a male donor with ankylosing spondylitis or in good health (not recorded which). This chain joins TRBV4-2 and TRBJ1-6, with unresolved D. CDR3 amino acids: CASSQDLADHTSPLHF. In nucleotides, the CDR3 is TGTGCCAGCAGCCAAGATCTAGCGGACCACACTTCACCCCTCCACTTT.